The source of this TCR beta chain is a study of blood T cell repertoires in COVID-19. As handled by the study authors: Estimation of nucleated cell counts relied on the amplification of reference gene primers. TCRdb keeps only in-frame clones here, not all; method: immunoSEQ multiplex PCR. From that table come the V and J calls and clone size; the DNA was used to work out D and trimming. The table records hundreds of thousands of clones, approximately 88% of them present only once. In Seattle, patients joined the study during active infection and were tracked longitudinally. The germline V gene encodes CDR1 LNHDA and CDR2 SQIVND (reference sequence). V was clipped by 5 bases and J by 2 bases, with 16 bases between them. The CDR3 totals 16 residues.

The sequencing sample was made of peripheral blood. The sequence was collected from a woman aged 25 to 39 with COVID-19, enrolled during active disease. The chain employs TRBV19 and TRBJ2-1; D is ambiguous. CDR3 nucleotide sequence: TGTGCCAGTAGTCGACTTCCCGCAGCACCCTACAATGAGCAGTTCTTC. The encoded protein is CASSRLPAAPYNEQFF.